The 10 T cell receptor beta chains below all came from one sample that was sequenced in a study of blood T cells in healthy people across ages. A second PCR of roughly 6 to 12 cycles used a sample-barcoded 5' primer and a J-beta primer mix. TCRdb called the 5' RACE reads again in MiXCR, with one record for every CDR3 protein. The sample shows approximately 320,000 distinct CDR3 sequences, roughly 29% of them seen only once. The sample consisted of blood. The receptors originated from an older woman in good health.

This clonotype was observed a few times. The CDR3 carries no conserved terminal phenylalanine or tryptophan, so it likely arises from a read error. The chain joins TRBV18 to TRBJ1-2, with a weak D call TRBD1 (5 bases). The CDR3 has 15 amino acids. From germline, CDR1 is KGHSH and CDR2 LQKENI. Trimming cost V 4 bases and J 3 bases, with 15 bases left between them. The DNA of the CDR3 is TGTGCCAGCTCACTAACAAGCGGGGCCTACTATGGCTACACCATC. It translates to CASSLTSGAYYGYTI.

This clonotype came up a few times. The rearrangement uses TRBV3-1 and TRBJ1-2; tentatively, D is TRBD1 (5 bases). Deletions cut 0 bases from V and 2 bases from J, with 13 bases between. CDR3 length equals 16 residues. Germline lookup yields CDR1 LGHDT and CDR2 YNNKEL (reference sequence). CDR3: CASSQDSEGANYGYTF. Written as DNA, the CDR3 is TGTGCCAGCAGCCAAGATTCGGAAGGGGCAAACTATGGCTACACCTTC.

This sequence joins TRBV18 and TRBJ2-2; possibly TRBD1 or TRBD2 for D (7 bases each). Germline V gene sequence: CDR1 KGHSH, CDR2 LQKENI. Trimming pared 8 bases from V and 4 bases from J, leaving 14 bases between. This CDR3 comprises 14 residues. The CDR3 sequence: CASSGTDCTGELFF. CDR3 coding DNA: TGTGCCAGCAGCGGGACAGATTGCACCGGGGAGCTGTTTTTT.

This clonotype appeared a few times. At one of its ends the junction is not consistent with the germline gene, which may arise from a read error. V usage is TRBV15 and J usage is TRBJ1-5; 8 bases line up with TRBD1. The germline CDR1 and CDR2 sequences are LNHNV and YYDKDF (reference sequence). The CDR3 spans 15 residues. The CDR3 protein is CATRREDRANQPQHF. The DNA for the CDR3 is TGTGCCACCAGAAGAGAGGACAGGGCCAATCAGCCCCAGCATTTT.

This clonotype was detected a few times. The chain employs TRBV20-1 and TRBJ2-3, with D perhaps TRBD2 (5 bases). CDR1 is DFQATT and CDR2 is SNEGSKA in the germline V gene (reference sequence). The length of the CDR3 is 17 residues. V lost 3 bases, J lost 0 bases, and 19 bases lay in between. The CDR3 region has the DNA TGCAGTGCTAGTTTAGTAAAGGAGGAAATTAGCACAGATACGCAGTATTTT. Protein product: CSASLVKEEISTDTQYF.

The chain links TRBV5-1 to TRBJ2-2, with D possibly being TRBD2 (6 bases). The CDR3 is 16 residues long. CDR1 SGHRS and CDR2 YFSETQ come from the germline V gene. V shed 1 base and J shed 4 bases, with 14 bases lying between them. The CDR3 coding sequence is TGCGCCAGCAGCTTGATGTCCCGGGGGACCACCGGGGAGCTGTTTTTT. It translates to CASSLMSRGTTGELFF.

The J gene is TRBJ2-5, the V gene TRBV7-2, with 12 bases lining up with TRBD2. TRBJ2-1 explains the end of the DNA better; the J call may be wrong. Per the germline V gene, CDR1 is SGHTA and CDR2 is FQGNSA. This CDR3 has 15 amino acids. The CDR3 DNA reads as TGTGCCAGCAGCAAATCGGGACTAGCGGGTAATGAGCAGTTCTTC. This codes for CASSKSGLAGNEQFF.

This chain uses TRBV29-1 with TRBJ2-1; D perhaps matches TRBD1 (6 bases). Per the germline V gene, CDR1 is SQVTM and CDR2 is ANQGSEA. V dropped 0 bases and J dropped 5 bases, with 14 bases sitting between them. The CDR3 totals 15 residues. CDR3 amino acids: CSVEERGTGHNEQFF. The CDR3 nucleotides read TGCAGCGTTGAAGAGAGGGGGACGGGCCACAATGAGCAGTTCTTC.

The CDR3 coding sequence is TGCGCCAGCAGCTCCGGGACAGGGCCATGGGAGACCCAGTACTTC. Residues: CASSSGTGPWETQYF. This rearrangement joins TRBV5-1 to TRBJ2-5, with 9 bases aligning to TRBD1. V lost 3 bases and J lost 5; bases outside the gene matches: 8. This CDR3 is built from 15 residues. Germline assignment: CDR1 SGHRS and CDR2 YFSETQ.

The chain couples TRBV20-1 to TRBJ2-3; D might be TRBD1 (6 bases). Germline CDR1 is DFQATT and CDR2 is SNEGSKA (reference sequence). Trimming stripped 3 bases from V and 2 bases from J, with 12 bases between. The CDR3 has 14 residues. CDR3 protein: CSASRGGFTDTQYF. The CDR3 DNA is TGCAGTGCTAGTAGAGGGGGATTCACAGATACGCAGTATTTT.